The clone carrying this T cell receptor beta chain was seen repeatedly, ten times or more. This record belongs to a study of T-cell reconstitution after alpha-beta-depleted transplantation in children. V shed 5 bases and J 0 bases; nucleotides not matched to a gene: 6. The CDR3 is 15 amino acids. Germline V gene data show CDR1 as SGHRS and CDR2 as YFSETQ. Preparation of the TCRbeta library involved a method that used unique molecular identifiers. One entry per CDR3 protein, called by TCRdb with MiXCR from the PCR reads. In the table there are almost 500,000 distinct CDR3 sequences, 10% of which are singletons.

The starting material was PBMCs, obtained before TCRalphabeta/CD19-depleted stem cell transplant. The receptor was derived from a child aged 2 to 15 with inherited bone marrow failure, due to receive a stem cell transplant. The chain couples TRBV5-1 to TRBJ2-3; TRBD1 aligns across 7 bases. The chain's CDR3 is CASSYRGSSTDTQYF. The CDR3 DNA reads TGCGCCAGCAGTTACAGGGGCTCTAGCACAGATACGCAGTATTTT.